The TCR beta chain under discussion was sequenced for a study of blood T cell repertoires in COVID-19 (dated by TCRdb to 2020 to 2022). Broadly, across the study: Samples covering the acute and convalescent phases of COVID-19 were provided by collaborators in the United States, Italy and Spain. Nearly every sample came with metadata listing a de-identified subject ID, COVID-19 status, age in years and sex. Samples were obtained from the ongoing ImmuneRACE study (first 160 participants) and from some 1,300 subjects provided by 6 global collaborators. Where HLA class I and class II types were available, the types were taken from metadata supplied by the sample provider, not from assay-based typing. The repertoires were released in a freely available public database meant as a resource for research on the immune response to SARS-CoV-2. The dataset comprised deeply sampled blood TCRbeta repertoires from subjects exposed to, actively infected with, or recovered from COVID-19. The material from the prospective study consisted of cDNA or gDNA derived from T cells, B-cell-depleted T cells, or PBMCs.

Deletion took 0 bases off V and 6 bases off J, with a span of 15 bases between the germline ends. The CDR3, from cysteine to phenylalanine, totals 15 residues. Kept here is only the CDR3 DNA, which spans 45 bases and is read in frame from base 1. CDR1 is given as SGDLS and CDR2 as YYNGEE, both from the germline V gene. Each collaborating institution followed its own protocols to collect whole blood in K2EDTA tubes. Collaborator samples were shipped for TCRbeta analysis as frozen whole blood, isolated PBMCs, or DNA extracted from either sample type. This clone was seen a few times. What this receptor recognizes is not known. No much larger clone exists at a distance of one base, and base qualities are not known. The immunoSEQ Assay, a bias-controlled multiplex PCR, was used to amplify TCRbeta CDR3 regions from genomic DNA. Per the original workflow: Nucleated cell counts per sample were estimated from amplification of reference gene primers within the assay. To quantify the absolute abundance of each unique TCRbeta CDR3 rearrangement, sequence reads were collapsed and filtered. For each sample, productive Simpson clonality was calculated as the square root of Simpson's diversity index across productive rearrangements. The source is immuneACCESS, and TCRdb retained only in-frame sequences with V and J called. Part of the clones is not carried over; for the studies checked, unresolved V genes explain less than half of this, and the remainder is unexplained. V and J calls and clone size are those listed in that table; D and trimming were worked out from the DNA. For this sample the table gives 95,000 to 110,000 clones, of which around 90% were detected only once. The ten largest account for about 3% of the sample.

The full study reports these points: The amount of clinical and demographic metadata varied by source and participant and was provided uncurated.

Here the chain combines TRBV9 and TRBJ1-2; TRBD1 is perhaps the D gene, given 6 matching bases. This TCR came from a human donor in a cohort sampled during active COVID-19. Sequencing used peripheral blood. The CDR3 region has the sequence CASSVVNRDMNGYTF. The DNA is as follows: TGTGCCAGCAGCGTAGTGAATAGGGACATGAATGGCTACACCTTC.